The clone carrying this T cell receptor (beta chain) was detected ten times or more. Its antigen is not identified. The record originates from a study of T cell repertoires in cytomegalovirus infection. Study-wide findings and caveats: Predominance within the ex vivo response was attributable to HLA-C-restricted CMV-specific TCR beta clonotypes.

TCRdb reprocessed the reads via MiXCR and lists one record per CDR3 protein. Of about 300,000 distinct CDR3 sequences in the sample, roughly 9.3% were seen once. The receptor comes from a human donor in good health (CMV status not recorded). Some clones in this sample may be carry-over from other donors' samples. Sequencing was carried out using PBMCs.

The CDR3 region is CASSEVAPTQYF. For the CDR3, the DNA is TGTGCCAGCAGTGAAGTGGCTCCTACGCAGTATTTT. The chain recombines TRBV2 with TRBJ2-3; no clear D gene. This CDR3 has 12 amino acids. Germline V lookup: CDR1 SNHLY, CDR2 FYNNEI. V lost 1 base and J 8 bases, leaving 7 bases between the germline ends.